This is a list of T cell receptor beta chains from one sample in a study of T cell repertoires in cytomegalovirus infection. From the reads, TCRdb called clonotypes with MiXCR, one entry per CDR3 protein. Altogether 310,000 or so distinct CDR3 sequences are present, roughly 23% being singletons, with the ten largest covering around 13%. Sequencing was carried out using PBMCs. The receptors here all came from a human donor in good health (CMV status not recorded). Some clones in this sample may be carry-over from other donors' samples. The CDR3 runs from the conserved cysteine through the conserved F or W. The order of the fields is D gene, J gene, clone size, V gene, CDR3 protein, CDR3 DNA. A D gene is named only where the DNA matches it firmly. Where a row states a size, it is once, few, many or the class of an expanded clone; other rows omit it.

d_call: TRBD1
j_call: TRBJ2-2
clone_size: many
v_call: TRBV7-2
cdr3_aa: CASSFDRDRVVTGELFF
cdr3_nt: TGTGCCAGCAGCTTCGACCGAGACAGGGTGGTCACCGGGGAGCTGTTTTTT

d_call: TRBD1
j_call: TRBJ1-6
clone_size: few
v_call: TRBV20-1
cdr3_aa: CSAVGDSNSPLHF
cdr3_nt: TGCAGTGCTGTGGGGGACAGCAATTCACCCCTCCACTTT

d_call: TRBD1
j_call: TRBJ1-2
clone_size: -
v_call: TRBV19
cdr3_aa: CASSIPIGQGYGYTF
cdr3_nt: TGTGCCAGTAGTATCCCTATTGGACAGGGCTATGGCTACACCTTC

d_call: -
j_call: TRBJ1-1
clone_size: few
v_call: TRBV28
cdr3_aa: CASSLPPSMNTEAFF
cdr3_nt: TGTGCCAGCAGTTTACCCCCATCCATGAACACTGAAGCTTTCTTT

d_call: -
j_call: TRBJ2-3
clone_size: -
v_call: TRBV5-6
cdr3_aa: CASSPVASTGTQYF
cdr3_nt: TGTGCCAGCAGCCCCGTGGCTAGCACAGGGACGCAGTATTTT

d_call: TRBD2
j_call: TRBJ2-2
clone_size: -
v_call: TRBV6-5
cdr3_aa: CASSYLAVTGELFF
cdr3_nt: TGTGCCAGCAGTTACCTAGCGGTCACCGGGGAGCTGTTTTTT

d_call: -
j_call: TRBJ2-1
clone_size: -
v_call: TRBV7-2
cdr3_aa: CASSLRPGVDEQFF
cdr3_nt: TGTGCCAGCAGCCTCCGCCCAGGGGTTGATGAGCAGTTCTTC

d_call: TRBD2
j_call: TRBJ2-1
clone_size: many
v_call: TRBV7-3
cdr3_aa: CASSRLAGVGNEQFF
cdr3_nt: TGTGCCAGCAGTCGACTAGCGGGGGTGGGCAATGAGCAGTTCTTC

d_call: TRBD1
j_call: TRBJ2-6
clone_size: many
v_call: TRBV7-9
cdr3_aa: CASSPWGQGSLGANVLTF
cdr3_nt: TGTGCCAGCAGCCCGTGGGGACAGGGCTCCCTCGGGGCCAACGTCCTGACTTTC

d_call: -
j_call: TRBJ2-2
clone_size: few
v_call: TRBV28
cdr3_aa: CASSSQSGRSGELFF
cdr3_nt: TGTGCCAGCAGCTCCCAATCAGGGCGATCCGGGGAGCTGTTTTTT

d_call: -
j_call: TRBJ2-5
clone_size: few
v_call: TRBV12-3/TRBV12-4
cdr3_aa: CASSPVGRGASGETQYF
cdr3_nt: TGTGCCAGCAGTCCCGTCGGGCGCGGGGCCTCAGGGGAGACCCAGTACTTC

d_call: -
j_call: TRBJ2-7
clone_size: few
v_call: TRBV10-3
cdr3_aa: CAIRLGGAAYEQYF
cdr3_nt: TGTGCCATCAGATTAGGGGGAGCGGCTTACGAGCAGTACTTC

d_call: -
j_call: TRBJ1-5
clone_size: -
v_call: TRBV18
cdr3_aa: CASSDYTGTQPQHF
cdr3_nt: TGTGCCAGCTCAGATTACACAGGGACTCAGCCCCAGCATTTT

d_call: -
j_call: TRBJ2-3
clone_size: many
v_call: TRBV7-6
cdr3_aa: CASSLAQWDTQYF
cdr3_nt: TGTGCCAGCAGCTTAGCCCAGTGGGATACGCAGTATTTT

d_call: -
j_call: TRBJ1-5
clone_size: many
v_call: TRBV7-2
cdr3_aa: CASSSRVRESQHF
cdr3_nt: TGTGCCAGCAGCTCCCGGGTGAGGGAGTCCCAGCATTTT

d_call: -
j_call: TRBJ2-5
clone_size: few
v_call: TRBV7-9
cdr3_aa: CASRTGDLMTQYF
cdr3_nt: TGTGCCAGCAGGACCGGGGACTTAATGACCCAGTACTTC

d_call: -
j_call: TRBJ1-2
clone_size: few
v_call: TRBV6-2/TRBV6-3
cdr3_aa: CATTRTERLRGYTF
cdr3_nt: TGTGCCACCACTCGGACAGAGCGGCTACGGGGCTACACCTTC

d_call: -
j_call: TRBJ1-5
clone_size: few
v_call: TRBV9
cdr3_aa: CASSESGAPNQPQHF
cdr3_nt: TGTGCCAGCAGCGAATCAGGGGCCCCAAATCAGCCCCAGCATTTT

d_call: TRBD1
j_call: TRBJ1-4
clone_size: few
v_call: TRBV11-2
cdr3_aa: CASSKGQFNEKLFF
cdr3_nt: TGTGCCAGCAGCAAGGGACAGTTTAATGAAAAACTGTTTTTT

d_call: -
j_call: TRBJ2-3
clone_size: -
v_call: TRBV11-2
cdr3_aa: CASSLDSFLEDYSTDTQYF
cdr3_nt: TGTGCCAGCAGCTTAGATTCGTTCTTGGAGGACTATAGCACAGATACGCAGTATTTT

d_call: -
j_call: TRBJ2-3
clone_size: many
v_call: TRBV7-2
cdr3_aa: CASSPQRDTQYF
cdr3_nt: TGTGCCAGCAGCCCACAGCGAGATACGCAGTATTTT

d_call: TRBD2
j_call: TRBJ2-5
clone_size: many
v_call: TRBV7-9
cdr3_aa: CASSYPGGMETQYF
cdr3_nt: TGTGCCAGTTCCTATCCGGGGGGGATGGAGACCCAGTACTTC

d_call: -
j_call: TRBJ1-5
clone_size: many
v_call: TRBV7-9
cdr3_aa: CASSRTIKDSPQPQHF
cdr3_nt: TGTGCCAGCAGCCGAACAATCAAGGACAGTCCTCAGCCCCAGCATTTT

d_call: TRBD1
j_call: TRBJ2-2
clone_size: few
v_call: TRBV7-2
cdr3_aa: CASSSRRGSGELFF
cdr3_nt: TGTGCCAGCAGCTCACGCAGGGGGAGCGGGGAGCTGTTTTTT

d_call: TRBD2
j_call: TRBJ2-5
clone_size: few
v_call: TRBV29-1
cdr3_aa: CSVEGTSGRGETQYF
cdr3_nt: TGCAGCGTTGAAGGGACTAGCGGGAGGGGGGAGACCCAGTACTTC

d_call: -
j_call: TRBJ2-3
clone_size: -
v_call: TRBV20-1
cdr3_aa: CSAEWRLSDTQYF
cdr3_nt: TGCAGTGCCGAGTGGAGGTTGTCAGATACGCAGTATTTT

d_call: -
j_call: TRBJ2-2
clone_size: many
v_call: TRBV7-2
cdr3_aa: CASSFTGPTGELFF
cdr3_nt: TGTGCCAGCAGCTTTACAGGGCCCACCGGGGAGCTGTTTTTT

d_call: TRBD1
j_call: TRBJ2-6
clone_size: few
v_call: TRBV7-9
cdr3_aa: CASSWGDRGPTLLGANVLTF
cdr3_nt: TGTGCCAGCAGCTGGGGGGACAGGGGGCCTACCTTGTTAGGGGCCAACGTCCTGACTTTC